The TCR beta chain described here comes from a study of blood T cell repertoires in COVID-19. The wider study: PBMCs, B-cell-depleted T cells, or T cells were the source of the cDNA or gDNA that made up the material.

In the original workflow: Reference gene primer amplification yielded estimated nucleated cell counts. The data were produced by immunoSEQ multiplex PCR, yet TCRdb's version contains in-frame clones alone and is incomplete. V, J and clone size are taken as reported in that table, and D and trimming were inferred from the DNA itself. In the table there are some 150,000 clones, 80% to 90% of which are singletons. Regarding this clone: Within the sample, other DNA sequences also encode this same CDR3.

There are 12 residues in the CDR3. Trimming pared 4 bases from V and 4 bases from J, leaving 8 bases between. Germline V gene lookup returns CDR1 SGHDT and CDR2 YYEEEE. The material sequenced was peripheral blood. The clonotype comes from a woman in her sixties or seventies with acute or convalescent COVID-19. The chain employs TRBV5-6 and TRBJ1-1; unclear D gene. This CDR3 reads CASSAGPTEAFF. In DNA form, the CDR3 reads TGTGCCAGCAGCGCTGGGCCCACTGAAGCTTTCTTT.